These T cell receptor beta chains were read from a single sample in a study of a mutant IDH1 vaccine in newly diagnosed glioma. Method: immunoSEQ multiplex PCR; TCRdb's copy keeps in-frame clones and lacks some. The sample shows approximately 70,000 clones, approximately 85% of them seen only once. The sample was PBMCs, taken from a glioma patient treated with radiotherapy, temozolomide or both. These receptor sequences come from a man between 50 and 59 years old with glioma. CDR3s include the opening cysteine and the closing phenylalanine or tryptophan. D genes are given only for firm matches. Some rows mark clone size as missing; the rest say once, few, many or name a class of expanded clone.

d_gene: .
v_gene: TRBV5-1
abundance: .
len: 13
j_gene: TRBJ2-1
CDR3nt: TGCGCCAGCAGCCCCGGACTTACCAATGAGCAGTTCTTC
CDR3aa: CASSPGLTNEQFF

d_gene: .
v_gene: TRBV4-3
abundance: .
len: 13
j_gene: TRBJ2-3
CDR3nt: TGCGCCAGCAGCCAAGATTCCACAGATACGCAGTATTTT
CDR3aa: CASSQDSTDTQYF

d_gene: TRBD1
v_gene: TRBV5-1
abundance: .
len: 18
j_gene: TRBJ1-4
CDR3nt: TGCGCCAGCAGCTTGATTCAGCAGGGGGCCCCTACTAGGGAAAAACTGTTTTTT
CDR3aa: CASSLIQQGAPTREKLFF

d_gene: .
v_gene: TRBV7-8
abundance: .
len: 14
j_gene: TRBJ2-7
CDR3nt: TGTGCCAGCAGCTTAAGGACAGACTCCTACGAGCAGTACTTC
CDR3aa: CASSLRTDSYEQYF

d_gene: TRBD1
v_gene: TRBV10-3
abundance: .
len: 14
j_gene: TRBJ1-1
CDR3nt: TGTGCCACGTGGACAGGAGGGATGAACACTGAAGCTTTCTTT
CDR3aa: CATWTGGMNTEAFF

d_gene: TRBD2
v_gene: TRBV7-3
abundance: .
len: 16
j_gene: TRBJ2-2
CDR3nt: TGTGCCAGCAGCCTACTAGCGGGGGGGCAAACCGGGGAGCTGTTTTTT
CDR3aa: CASSLLAGGQTGELFF

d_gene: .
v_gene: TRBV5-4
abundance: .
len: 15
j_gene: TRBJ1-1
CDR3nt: TGTGCCAGCAGCTCCACCGCGGGGGGTGGTACTGAAGCTTTCTTT
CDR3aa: CASSSTAGGGTEAFF

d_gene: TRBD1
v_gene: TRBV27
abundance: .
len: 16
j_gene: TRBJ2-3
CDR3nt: TGTGCCAGCCGAGGGGGGGACAGGGGGCTTAGATATACGCAGTATTTT
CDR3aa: CASRGGDRGLRYTQYF

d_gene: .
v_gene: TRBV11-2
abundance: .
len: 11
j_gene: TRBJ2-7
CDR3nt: TGTGCCAGCAGCGACCGCTACGAGCAGTACTTC
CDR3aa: CASSDRYEQYF

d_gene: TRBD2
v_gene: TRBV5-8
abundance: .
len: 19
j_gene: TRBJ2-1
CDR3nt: TGTGCCAGCAGCTTTGCAGGGACTAGCGGGTGGAGCTCCTACAATGAGCAGTTCTTC
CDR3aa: CASSFAGTSGWSSYNEQFF

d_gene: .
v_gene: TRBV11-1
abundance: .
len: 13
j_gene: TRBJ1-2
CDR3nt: TGTGCCAGCAGCTTAAACTCGAACTATGGCTACACCTTC
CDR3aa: CASSLNSNYGYTF

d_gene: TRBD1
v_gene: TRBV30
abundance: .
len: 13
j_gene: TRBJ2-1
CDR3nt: TGTGCCTGGGGACAGGGCTCCTACAATGAGCAGTTCTTC
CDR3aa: CAWGQGSYNEQFF

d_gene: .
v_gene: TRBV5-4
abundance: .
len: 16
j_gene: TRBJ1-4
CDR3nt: TGTGCCAGCAGCCAACGTTCGGGACTTCTAGGTGAAAAACTGTTTTTT
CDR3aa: CASSQRSGLLGEKLFF

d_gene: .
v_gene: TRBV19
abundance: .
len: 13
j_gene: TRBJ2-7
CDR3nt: TGTGCCAGTAGTGAGGGACCCATCTACGAGCAGTACTTC
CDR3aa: CASSEGPIYEQYF

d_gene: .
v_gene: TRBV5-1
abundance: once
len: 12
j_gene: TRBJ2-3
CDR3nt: TGCGCCAGCAGCTTGGAGTTGGATACGCAGTATTTT
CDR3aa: CASSLELDTQYF

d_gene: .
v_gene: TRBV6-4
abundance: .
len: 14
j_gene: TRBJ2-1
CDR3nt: TGTGCCAGCAGTGACTCGATTGGAAGCAATGAGCAGTTCTTC
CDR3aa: CASSDSIGSNEQFF

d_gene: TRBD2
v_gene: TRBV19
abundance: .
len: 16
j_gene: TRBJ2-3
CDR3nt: TGTGCCAGTAGTATAGATCTAGCGGGGAGCACAGATACGCAGTATTTT
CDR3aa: CASSIDLAGSTDTQYF

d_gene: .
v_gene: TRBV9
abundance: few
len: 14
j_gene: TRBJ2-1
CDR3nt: TGTGCCAGCAGCGTAGAATGGCAGCACAATGAGCAGTTCTTC
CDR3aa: CASSVEWQHNEQFF

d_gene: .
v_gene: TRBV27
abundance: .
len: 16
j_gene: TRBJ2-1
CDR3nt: TGTGCCAGCGGTGTCCCAGGGGTCCCCCTAAGTAATGAGCAGTTCTTC
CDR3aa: CASGVPGVPLSNEQFF

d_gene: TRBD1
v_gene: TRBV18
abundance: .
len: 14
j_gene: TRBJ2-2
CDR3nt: TGTGCCAGCTCATCGACAGGGCTGGAGGGGGAGCTGTTTTTT
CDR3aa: CASSSTGLEGELFF

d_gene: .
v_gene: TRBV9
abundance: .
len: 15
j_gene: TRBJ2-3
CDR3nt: TGTGCCAGCAGTACCCAGGGAAGGCAAGGAGATACGCAGTATTTT
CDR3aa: CASSTQGRQGDTQYF

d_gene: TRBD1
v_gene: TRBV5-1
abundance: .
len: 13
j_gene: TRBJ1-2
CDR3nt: TGCGCCAGCAGCTCGGGACAGGACTATGGCTACACCTTC
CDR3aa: CASSSGQDYGYTF

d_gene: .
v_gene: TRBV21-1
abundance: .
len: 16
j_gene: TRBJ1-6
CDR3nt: TGTGCCAGCAGCCTCGTCCCGGACAGGGATGCGAAACCCCTCCACTTT
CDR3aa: CASSLVPDRDAKPLHF

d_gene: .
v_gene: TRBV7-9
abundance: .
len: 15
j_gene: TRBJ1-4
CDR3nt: TGTGCCAGCAGTCCGTACCAGGCAACTAATGAAAAACTGTTTTTT
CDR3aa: CASSPYQATNEKLFF

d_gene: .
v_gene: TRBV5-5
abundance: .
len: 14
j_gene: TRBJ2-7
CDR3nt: TGTGCCAGCAGCTTGGCAGGGGCACCCTACGAGCAGTACTTC
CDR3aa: CASSLAGAPYEQYF

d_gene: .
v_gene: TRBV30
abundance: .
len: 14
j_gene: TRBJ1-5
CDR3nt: TGTGCCTGGAGTAATGAGTATAGCAATCAGCCCCAGCATTTT
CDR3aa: CAWSNEYSNQPQHF

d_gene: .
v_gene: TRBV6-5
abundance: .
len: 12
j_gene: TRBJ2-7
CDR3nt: TGTGCCAGCAGGCGTGACTCCTACGAGCAGTACTTC
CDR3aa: CASRRDSYEQYF

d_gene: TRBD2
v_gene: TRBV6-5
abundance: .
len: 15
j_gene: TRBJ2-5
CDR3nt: TGTGCCAGCAGGGGGAGCGGGGGCCTACAAGAGACCCAGTACTTC
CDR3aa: CASRGSGGLQETQYF

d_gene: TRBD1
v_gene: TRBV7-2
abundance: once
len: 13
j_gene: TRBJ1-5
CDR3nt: TGTGCCAGCAGCCGGGACAGCGGTCAGCCCCAGCATTTT
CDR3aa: CASSRDSGQPQHF

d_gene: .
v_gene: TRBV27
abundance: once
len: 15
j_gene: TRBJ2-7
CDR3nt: TGTGCCAGCAGTTTATCACCGGACTTGTCCTACGAGCAGTACTTC
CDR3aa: CASSLSPDLSYEQYF

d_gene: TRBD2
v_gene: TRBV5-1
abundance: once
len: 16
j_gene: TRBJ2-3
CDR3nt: TGCGCCAGCAGCTGGGGACTAGCGGGGGCAGTAGATACGCAGTATTTT
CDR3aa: CASSWGLAGAVDTQYF

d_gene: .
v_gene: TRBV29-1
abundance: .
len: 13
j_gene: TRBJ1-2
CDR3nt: TGCAGCGTTGATAGGGGGGAACCCTATGGCTACACCTTC
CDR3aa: CSVDRGEPYGYTF

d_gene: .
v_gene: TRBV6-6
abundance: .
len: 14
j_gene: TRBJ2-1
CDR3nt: TGTGCCAGCAGGCAAGCCCACAGTACTAATGAGCAGTTCTTC
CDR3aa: CASRQAHSTNEQFF

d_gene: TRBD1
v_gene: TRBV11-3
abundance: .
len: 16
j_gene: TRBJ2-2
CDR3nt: TGTGCCAGCAGCGCACGTAGGGACAGGAACACCGGGGAGCTGTTTTTT
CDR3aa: CASSARRDRNTGELFF

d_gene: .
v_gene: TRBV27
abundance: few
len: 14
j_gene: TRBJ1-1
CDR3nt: TGTGCCAGCAGCTCAGGACTGTCGAACACTGAAGCTTTCTTT
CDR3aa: CASSSGLSNTEAFF

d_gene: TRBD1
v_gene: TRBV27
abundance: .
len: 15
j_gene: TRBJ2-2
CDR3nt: TGTGCCAGCAGTGACAGGGGGCTAGTCACCGGGGAGCTGTTTTTT
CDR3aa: CASSDRGLVTGELFF

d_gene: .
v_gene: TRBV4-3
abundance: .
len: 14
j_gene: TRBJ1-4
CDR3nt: TGCGCCAGCAGCCGCGGGGACATTAATGAAAAACTGTTTTTT
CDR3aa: CASSRGDINEKLFF

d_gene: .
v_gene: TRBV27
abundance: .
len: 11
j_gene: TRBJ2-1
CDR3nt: TGTGCCAGCAGGCGAGACAATGAGCAGTTCTTC
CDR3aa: CASRRDNEQFF

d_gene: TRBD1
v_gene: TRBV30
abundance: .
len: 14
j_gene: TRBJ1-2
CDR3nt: TGTGCCTGGAGTTGGACAGGGAGTAGCTATGGCTACACCTTC
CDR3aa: CAWSWTGSSYGYTF

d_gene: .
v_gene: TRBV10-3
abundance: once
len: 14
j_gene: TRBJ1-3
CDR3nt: TGTGCCATCAGTGACCGGAGCTCTGGAAACACCATATATTTT
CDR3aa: CAISDRSSGNTIYF

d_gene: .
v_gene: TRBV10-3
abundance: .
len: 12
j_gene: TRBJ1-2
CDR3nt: TGTGCCATCAGCCCGGGAGCAGAGGGCTACACCTTC
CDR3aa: CAISPGAEGYTF

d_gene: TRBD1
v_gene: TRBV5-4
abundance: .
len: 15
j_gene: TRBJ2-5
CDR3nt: TGTGCCAGCAGCCGTGGACAGGAGACGGGAGAGACCCAGTACTTC
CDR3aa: CASSRGQETGETQYF

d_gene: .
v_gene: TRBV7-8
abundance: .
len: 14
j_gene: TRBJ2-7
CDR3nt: TGTGCCAGCAGCCCCGGGCCCACGGCCTACGAGCAGTACTTC
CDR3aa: CASSPGPTAYEQYF

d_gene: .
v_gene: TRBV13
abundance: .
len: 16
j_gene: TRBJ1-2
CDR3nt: TGTGCCAGCAGCCCCCTCGAGGCTTCTAGGGGCTATGGCTACACCTTC
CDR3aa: CASSPLEASRGYGYTF

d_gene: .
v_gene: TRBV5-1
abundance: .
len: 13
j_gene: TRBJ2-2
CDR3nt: TGCGCCAGCAGCTCCCAAGGGTCCGGGGAGCTGTTTTTT
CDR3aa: CASSSQGSGELFF

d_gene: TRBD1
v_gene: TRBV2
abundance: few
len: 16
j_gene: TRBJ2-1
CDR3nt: TGTGCCAGCAGGGCGAGACGGGACAGCTCCTACAATGAGCAGTTCTTC
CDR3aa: CASRARRDSSYNEQFF

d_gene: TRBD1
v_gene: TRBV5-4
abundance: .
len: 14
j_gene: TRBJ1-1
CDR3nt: TGTGCCAGCAGGGTCCGGACAGGGGCCACTGAAGCTTTCTTT
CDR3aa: CASRVRTGATEAFF

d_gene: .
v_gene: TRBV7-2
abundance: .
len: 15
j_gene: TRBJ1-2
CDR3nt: TGTGCCAGCAGCTTCCTCACCCGAGCTAACTATGGCTACACCTTC
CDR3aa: CASSFLTRANYGYTF

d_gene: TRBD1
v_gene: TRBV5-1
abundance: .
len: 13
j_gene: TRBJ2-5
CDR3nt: TGCGCCAGCTCGGGGACAGTCCAAGAGACCCAGTACTTC
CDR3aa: CASSGTVQETQYF

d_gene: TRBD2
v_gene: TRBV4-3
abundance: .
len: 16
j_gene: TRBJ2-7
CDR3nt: TGCGCCAGCAGCCAAACTAGCGGGGGGACCTCCTACGAGCAGTACTTC
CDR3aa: CASSQTSGGTSYEQYF